This TCR beta chain emerged from a study of blood T cell repertoires in COVID-19. Study information: From T cells, B-cell-depleted T cells, or PBMCs came the material, which was cDNA or gDNA.

Germline V gene sequence: CDR1 MNHEY, CDR2 SMNVEV (reference sequence). The J segment lost 4 bases and the V segment lost 6 bases, leaving 7 bases of the junction unmatched. This CDR3 comprises 15 residues. Sequenced by immunoSEQ multiplex PCR; TCRdb stores in-frame clones only, minus some. This table holds about 530,000 clones, roughly 91% found once. This receptor was identified in a woman aged 45 to 65 with COVID-19, enrolled during active disease. Sequencing input: peripheral blood. The chain joins TRBV27 to TRBJ1-5; 9 bases agree with TRBD1. The CDR3 DNA sequence: TGTGCCAGCAGACGAACCGGGACAGGGAATCAGCCCCAGCATTTT. It codes for CASRRTGTGNQPQHF.